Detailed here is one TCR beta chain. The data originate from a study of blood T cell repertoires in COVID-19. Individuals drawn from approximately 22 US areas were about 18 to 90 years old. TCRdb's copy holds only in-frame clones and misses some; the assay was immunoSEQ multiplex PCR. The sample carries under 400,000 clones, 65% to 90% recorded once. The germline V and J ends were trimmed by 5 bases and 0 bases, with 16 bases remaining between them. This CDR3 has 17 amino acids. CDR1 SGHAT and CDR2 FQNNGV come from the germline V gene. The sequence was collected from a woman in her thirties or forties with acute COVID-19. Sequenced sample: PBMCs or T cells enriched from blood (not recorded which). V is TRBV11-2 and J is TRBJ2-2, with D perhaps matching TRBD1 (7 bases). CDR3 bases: TGTGCCAGCAGCCCCCACGGGGGACAGACGAACACCGGGGAGCTGTTTTTT. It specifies CASSPHGGQTNTGELFF.